The rows below give T cell receptor beta chains drawn from one sample of a study of cytomegalovirus exposure and HLA in healthy donors. Only in-frame clones appear in the TCRdb table, and some are missing; sequencing was by immunoSEQ multiplex PCR. The data hold 65,000 to 95,000 clones, with 85% to 95% observed a single time. Sequenced: PBMCs. Source of these receptors: a man between 18 and 29 years old in good health and CMV-seronegative. The CDR3 runs from the conserved cysteine through the conserved F or W. Fields, in order: D gene, clone size, V gene, J gene, CDR3 length, CDR3 protein, CDR3 DNA. A D gene is named only where the DNA matches it firmly. A row's size may be missing; if present it is once, few, many or a size class.

D gene: NA
clone size: NA
V gene: TRBV4-1
J gene: TRBJ2-1
CDR3 length: 14
CDR3 protein: CASSPREVHNEQFF
CDR3 DNA: TGCGCCAGCAGCCCGAGAGAGGTGCACAATGAGCAGTTCTTC

D gene: TRBD1
clone size: NA
V gene: TRBV27
J gene: TRBJ2-3
CDR3 length: 14
CDR3 protein: CASTDQGVTDTQYF
CDR3 DNA: TGTGCCAGCACCGATCAGGGGGTAACAGATACGCAGTATTTT

D gene: TRBD1
clone size: NA
V gene: TRBV28
J gene: TRBJ1-1
CDR3 length: 15
CDR3 protein: CASSGTGTGAMRAFF
CDR3 DNA: TGTGCCAGCAGCGGGACCGGGACAGGGGCCATGAGAGCTTTCTTT

D gene: NA
clone size: NA
V gene: TRBV27
J gene: TRBJ2-1
CDR3 length: 13
CDR3 protein: CASTAQQVNEQFF
CDR3 DNA: TGTGCCAGCACCGCCCAACAGGTTAATGAGCAGTTCTTC

D gene: TRBD1
clone size: NA
V gene: TRBV30
J gene: TRBJ1-1
CDR3 length: 13
CDR3 protein: CASSQDRGTEAFF
CDR3 DNA: TGTGCCTCAAGTCAGGACAGGGGCACTGAAGCTTTCTTT

D gene: NA
clone size: NA
V gene: TRBV28
J gene: TRBJ1-2
CDR3 length: 14
CDR3 protein: CASSPTGTAYGYTF
CDR3 DNA: TGTGCCAGCAGTCCAACCGGGACTGCTTATGGCTACACCTTC

D gene: NA
clone size: NA
V gene: TRBV4-1
J gene: TRBJ2-6
CDR3 length: 15
CDR3 protein: CASSQAFGETGVLTF
CDR3 DNA: TGCGCCAGCAGCCAAGCGTTTGGGGAGACGGGCGTCCTGACTTTC

D gene: NA
clone size: NA
V gene: TRBV19
J gene: TRBJ1-1
CDR3 length: 13
CDR3 protein: CASSAIGAYEAFF
CDR3 DNA: TGTGCCAGTAGTGCGATAGGGGCTTATGAAGCTTTCTTT

D gene: TRBD2
clone size: NA
V gene: TRBV9
J gene: TRBJ2-1
CDR3 length: 15
CDR3 protein: CASSTPGGGYNEQFF
CDR3 DNA: TGTGCCAGCAGCACCCCCGGCGGGGGTTACAATGAGCAGTTCTTC

D gene: TRBD1
clone size: NA
V gene: TRBV4-3
J gene: TRBJ1-2
CDR3 length: 17
CDR3 protein: CASSQEKGGQGSYGYTF
CDR3 DNA: TGCGCCAGCAGCCAAGAAAAGGGGGGACAGGGCTCCTATGGCTACACCTTC

D gene: NA
clone size: NA
V gene: TRBV19
J gene: TRBJ2-7
CDR3 length: 13
CDR3 protein: CASSLTGQVEQYF
CDR3 DNA: TGTGCCAGTAGCCTGACAGGCCAAGTGGAGCAGTACTTC

D gene: NA
clone size: NA
V gene: TRBV27
J gene: TRBJ2-2
CDR3 length: 14
CDR3 protein: CASSFEYNTGELFF
CDR3 DNA: TGTGCCAGCAGTTTCGAGTATAACACCGGGGAGCTGTTTTTT

D gene: NA
clone size: NA
V gene: TRBV15
J gene: TRBJ2-7
CDR3 length: 14
CDR3 protein: CATSRELVAYEQYF
CDR3 DNA: TGTGCCACCAGCAGAGAACTGGTAGCCTACGAGCAGTACTTC

D gene: NA
clone size: NA
V gene: TRBV19
J gene: TRBJ1-5
CDR3 length: 22
CDR3 protein: CASTIWRLTPPGGGVSNQPQHF
CDR3 DNA: TGTGCCAGTACCATCTGGAGGCTGACTCCCCCGGGGGGCGGGGTGAGCAATCAGCCCCAGCATTTT

D gene: TRBD1
clone size: NA
V gene: TRBV12-5
J gene: TRBJ1-3
CDR3 length: 17
CDR3 protein: CASGLGQGMFSGNTIYF
CDR3 DNA: TGTGCTAGTGGTTTGGGACAGGGGATGTTCTCTGGAAACACCATATATTTT

D gene: TRBD2
clone size: NA
V gene: TRBV2
J gene: TRBJ2-1
CDR3 length: 14
CDR3 protein: CASIAGRTYNEQFF
CDR3 DNA: TGTGCCAGCATAGCGGGGCGAACTTACAATGAGCAGTTCTTC

D gene: TRBD2
clone size: NA
V gene: TRBV27
J gene: TRBJ2-7
CDR3 length: 15
CDR3 protein: CASSLTSGETNEQYF
CDR3 DNA: TGTGCCAGCAGTTTGACTAGCGGGGAGACAAACGAGCAGTACTTC

D gene: TRBD2
clone size: NA
V gene: TRBV25-1
J gene: TRBJ2-3
CDR3 length: 15
CDR3 protein: CASSLLAGGTDTQYF
CDR3 DNA: TGTGCCAGCAGCCTACTAGCGGGGGGCACAGATACGCAGTATTTT

D gene: NA
clone size: once
V gene: TRBV7-2
J gene: TRBJ1-5
CDR3 length: 15
CDR3 protein: CASSLEGGRNQPQHF
CDR3 DNA: TGTGCCAGCAGCTTAGAGGGGGGGCGCAATCAGCCCCAGCATTTT

D gene: TRBD1
clone size: NA
V gene: TRBV7-8
J gene: TRBJ2-1
CDR3 length: 16
CDR3 protein: CASSTPTGGGTYEQFF
CDR3 DNA: TGTGCCAGCAGCACACCGACAGGGGGAGGTACTTATGAGCAGTTCTTC

D gene: TRBD1
clone size: NA
V gene: TRBV15
J gene: TRBJ2-1
CDR3 length: 15
CDR3 protein: CATSNRQGAFDEQFF
CDR3 DNA: TGTGCCACCAGCAACCGACAGGGGGCTTTTGATGAGCAGTTCTTC

D gene: TRBD1
clone size: NA
V gene: TRBV19
J gene: TRBJ1-6
CDR3 length: 17
CDR3 protein: CASSIGTGVARAQPLHF
CDR3 DNA: TGTGCCAGTAGTATTGGGACAGGGGTGGCGAGAGCACAACCCCTCCACTTT

D gene: NA
clone size: NA
V gene: TRBV7-9
J gene: TRBJ2-3
CDR3 length: 17
CDR3 protein: CASSLDLRTPNTDTQYF
CDR3 DNA: TGTGCCAGCAGCTTGGACCTTAGGACACCTAACACAGATACGCAGTATTTT

D gene: TRBD1
clone size: NA
V gene: TRBV4-1
J gene: TRBJ2-2
CDR3 length: 18
CDR3 protein: CASSPTIKTGPHTGELFF
CDR3 DNA: TGCGCCAGCAGCCCCACGATAAAGACAGGGCCCCACACCGGGGAGCTGTTTTTT

D gene: TRBD1
clone size: NA
V gene: TRBV12-5
J gene: TRBJ1-5
CDR3 length: 17
CDR3 protein: CASGWTGQGVSNQPQHF
CDR3 DNA: TGTGCTAGTGGTTGGACGGGACAGGGTGTTAGCAATCAGCCCCAGCATTTT

D gene: TRBD1
clone size: NA
V gene: TRBV9
J gene: TRBJ1-3
CDR3 length: 18
CDR3 protein: CASSVEWGQGFAGNTIYF
CDR3 DNA: TGTGCCAGCAGCGTAGAATGGGGACAGGGCTTTGCTGGAAACACCATATATTTT

D gene: NA
clone size: NA
V gene: TRBV7-3
J gene: TRBJ1-2
CDR3 length: 13
CDR3 protein: CASSLNAGYGYTF
CDR3 DNA: TGTGCCAGCAGCTTAAATGCGGGCTATGGCTACACCTTC

D gene: NA
clone size: NA
V gene: TRBV20-1
J gene: TRBJ2-7
CDR3 length: 11
CDR3 protein: CSGDTGLEQYF
CDR3 DNA: TGCAGTGGAGACACAGGGCTCGAGCAGTACTTC

D gene: NA
clone size: few
V gene: TRBV11-3
J gene: TRBJ1-6
CDR3 length: 15
CDR3 protein: CASSLESQVNSPLHF
CDR3 DNA: TGTGCCAGCAGCTTAGAAAGCCAGGTGAATTCACCCCTCCACTTT

D gene: TRBD2
clone size: NA
V gene: TRBV7-9
J gene: TRBJ2-7
CDR3 length: 13
CDR3 protein: CASSLKGAGKQYF
CDR3 DNA: TGTGCCAGCAGCTTAAAAGGAGCGGGAAAGCAGTACTTC

D gene: TRBD1
clone size: NA
V gene: TRBV28
J gene: TRBJ1-3
CDR3 length: 14
CDR3 protein: CASTPDRDENTIYF
CDR3 DNA: TGTGCCAGCACTCCAGACAGGGATGAAAACACCATATATTTT

D gene: NA
clone size: NA
V gene: TRBV9
J gene: TRBJ2-3
CDR3 length: 19
CDR3 protein: CASSVEVAGAPSGTDTQYF
CDR3 DNA: TGTGCCAGCAGCGTAGAGGTTGCGGGGGCCCCGTCGGGCACAGATACGCAGTATTTT

D gene: TRBD1
clone size: NA
V gene: TRBV5-6
J gene: TRBJ1-1
CDR3 length: 16
CDR3 protein: CASSSGGGRYGAEAFF
CDR3 DNA: TGTGCCAGCAGCTCCGGAGGGGGCCGGTATGGTGCTGAAGCTTTCTTT

D gene: TRBD1
clone size: NA
V gene: TRBV27
J gene: TRBJ1-1
CDR3 length: 13
CDR3 protein: CASGTGESTEAFF
CDR3 DNA: TGTGCCAGCGGGACAGGGGAGAGCACTGAAGCTTTCTTT

D gene: NA
clone size: NA
V gene: TRBV27
J gene: TRBJ2-7
CDR3 length: 13
CDR3 protein: CASSYRGRDEQYF
CDR3 DNA: TGTGCCAGCAGTTATAGGGGTAGGGACGAGCAGTACTTC

D gene: NA
clone size: once
V gene: TRBV11-1
J gene: TRBJ1-1
CDR3 length: 12
CDR3 protein: CASSFLDTEAFF
CDR3 DNA: TGTGCCAGCAGCTTCCTTGACACTGAAGCTTTCTTT

D gene: TRBD1
clone size: NA
V gene: TRBV19
J gene: TRBJ2-3
CDR3 length: 14
CDR3 protein: CASSIGQATDTQYF
CDR3 DNA: TGTGCCAGTAGTATCGGACAGGCCACAGATACGCAGTATTTT

D gene: TRBD1
clone size: NA
V gene: TRBV5-1
J gene: TRBJ1-1
CDR3 length: 16
CDR3 protein: CASSLSPGTGDTEAFF
CDR3 DNA: TGCGCCAGCAGCTTAAGTCCCGGAACAGGGGACACTGAAGCTTTCTTT

D gene: NA
clone size: NA
V gene: TRBV6-1
J gene: TRBJ1-4
CDR3 length: 16
CDR3 protein: CASSALIGATNEKLFF
CDR3 DNA: TGTGCCAGCAGTGCCCTCATAGGAGCAACTAATGAAAAACTGTTTTTT

D gene: NA
clone size: NA
V gene: TRBV25-1
J gene: TRBJ1-5
CDR3 length: 14
CDR3 protein: CASSAGTSNQPQHF
CDR3 DNA: TGTGCCAGCAGTGCAGGAACCAGTAATCAGCCCCAGCATTTT

D gene: NA
clone size: NA
V gene: TRBV5-4
J gene: TRBJ2-5
CDR3 length: 13
CDR3 protein: CASSLQGGETQYF
CDR3 DNA: TGTGCCAGCAGCTTACAGGGGGGGGAGACCCAGTACTTC

D gene: TRBD1
clone size: NA
V gene: TRBV9
J gene: TRBJ2-7
CDR3 length: 15
CDR3 protein: CASSVAGQGASEQYF
CDR3 DNA: TGTGCCAGCAGCGTAGCCGGACAGGGGGCGAGCGAGCAGTACTTC

D gene: NA
clone size: NA
V gene: TRBV30
J gene: TRBJ2-2
CDR3 length: 14
CDR3 protein: CAWMAGPNTGELFF
CDR3 DNA: TGTGCCTGGATGGCAGGGCCAAACACCGGGGAGCTGTTTTTT

D gene: NA
clone size: NA
V gene: TRBV19
J gene: TRBJ2-2
CDR3 length: 16
CDR3 protein: CASSRYREWNTGELFF
CDR3 DNA: TGTGCCAGTAGTAGATACAGGGAATGGAACACCGGGGAGCTGTTTTTT

D gene: NA
clone size: once
V gene: TRBV4-1
J gene: TRBJ2-1
CDR3 length: 17
CDR3 protein: CASSQELGAVHYNEQFF
CDR3 DNA: TGCGCCAGCAGCCAAGAGTTAGGGGCAGTTCACTACAATGAGCAGTTCTTC

D gene: NA
clone size: NA
V gene: TRBV28
J gene: TRBJ1-1
CDR3 length: 13
CDR3 protein: CASRLDSLTEAFF
CDR3 DNA: TGTGCCAGCAGACTGGACAGCCTAACCGAAGCTTTCTTT

D gene: TRBD2
clone size: NA
V gene: TRBV27
J gene: TRBJ2-1
CDR3 length: 16
CDR3 protein: CASSHWRTSGSNEQFF
CDR3 DNA: TGTGCCAGCAGTCATTGGAGGACTAGCGGATCCAATGAGCAGTTCTTC

D gene: TRBD1
clone size: NA
V gene: TRBV6-6
J gene: TRBJ2-1
CDR3 length: 13
CDR3 protein: CASSTGTDNEQFF
CDR3 DNA: TGTGCCAGCAGTACCGGGACAGACAATGAGCAGTTCTTC

D gene: TRBD2
clone size: NA
V gene: TRBV7-8
J gene: TRBJ2-3
CDR3 length: 16
CDR3 protein: CASSPRTSGVADTQYF
CDR3 DNA: TGTGCCAGCAGCCCAAGGACTAGCGGGGTGGCAGATACGCAGTATTTT

D gene: NA
clone size: NA
V gene: TRBV5-1
J gene: TRBJ1-3
CDR3 length: 16
CDR3 protein: CASSLETGISGNTIYF
CDR3 DNA: TGCGCCAGCAGCTTGGAGACAGGTATCTCTGGAAACACCATATATTTT

D gene: TRBD1
clone size: NA
V gene: TRBV28
J gene: TRBJ1-4
CDR3 length: 15
CDR3 protein: CASNEDRDVYEKLFF
CDR3 DNA: TGTGCCAGCAACGAGGACAGGGACGTTTATGAAAAACTGTTTTTT

D gene: NA
clone size: NA
V gene: TRBV7-9
J gene: TRBJ1-3
CDR3 length: 14
CDR3 protein: CASSSLLPGNTIYF
CDR3 DNA: TGTGCCAGCAGCAGCCTTCTACCTGGAAACACCATATATTTT

D gene: TRBD2
clone size: NA
V gene: TRBV29-1
J gene: TRBJ2-7
CDR3 length: 15
CDR3 protein: CSVLRLAGTSYEQYF
CDR3 DNA: TGCAGCGTTCTTCGACTAGCGGGCACCTCCTACGAGCAGTACTTC

D gene: NA
clone size: NA
V gene: TRBV7-3
J gene: TRBJ2-5
CDR3 length: 14
CDR3 protein: CASSPRDSPETQYF
CDR3 DNA: TGTGCCAGCAGCCCCCGGGACTCACCAGAGACCCAGTACTTC

D gene: NA
clone size: NA
V gene: TRBV2
J gene: TRBJ1-4
CDR3 length: 15
CDR3 protein: CASSEVGRTGGKLFF
CDR3 DNA: TGTGCCAGCAGTGAAGTAGGGCGGACGGGCGGGAAACTGTTTTTT

D gene: TRBD2
clone size: NA
V gene: TRBV11-2
J gene: TRBJ2-7
CDR3 length: 14
CDR3 protein: CASSGASGAYEQYF
CDR3 DNA: TGTGCCAGCAGCGGGGCTAGCGGGGCCTACGAGCAGTACTTC

D gene: NA
clone size: NA
V gene: TRBV9
J gene: TRBJ2-1
CDR3 length: 13
CDR3 protein: CASGETGYNEQFF
CDR3 DNA: TGTGCCAGCGGAGAAACAGGTTACAATGAGCAGTTCTTC

D gene: NA
clone size: NA
V gene: TRBV29-1
J gene: TRBJ2-7
CDR3 length: 11
CDR3 protein: CSVESRYEQYF
CDR3 DNA: TGCAGCGTTGAGAGCAGGTACGAGCAGTACTTC

D gene: TRBD1
clone size: NA
V gene: TRBV9
J gene: TRBJ1-1
CDR3 length: 15
CDR3 protein: CASSMLTGMNTEAFF
CDR3 DNA: TGTGCCAGCAGCATGTTGACAGGGATGAACACTGAAGCTTTCTTT